The 8 T cell receptor beta chains presented below share a single source sample, sequenced in a study of blood T cell repertoires in COVID-19. The method was immunoSEQ multiplex PCR; TCRdb's version includes in-frame clones alone and lacks a portion of them. The data show more than 250,000 clones, roughly 86% seen once. Sequences were obtained from PBMCs or T cells enriched from blood (not recorded which). These TCRs come from a young woman who had recovered from COVID-19.

The chain combines TRBV18 with TRBJ2-1; 7 bases are a match to TRBD2. The germline V gene has CDR1 KGHSH and CDR2 LQKENI. Trimming cost V 5 bases and J 1 base; bases outside gene matches: 8. This CDR3 has 16 amino acids. CDR3 region: CASSTTSAASYNEQFF. In DNA form, the CDR3 reads TGTGCCAGCTCAACTACTAGCGCCGCTTCCTACAATGAGCAGTTCTTC.

This chain connects TRBV5-1 to TRBJ1-2, with TRBD1 as a possible D gene (5 bases). V was clipped by 2 bases and J by 2 bases, with 7 bases between them. The CDR3 contains 13 residues. Looked up from germline, CDR1 is SGHRS and CDR2 is YFSETQ. Written as DNA, the CDR3 is TGCGCCAGCAGCTTACAGGTGAACTATGGCTACACCTTC. Protein product: CASSLQVNYGYTF.

About this clone: Different DNA sequences within this sample yield the same CDR3. The gene calls are TRBV3-1 (or the pseudogene TRBV3-2) and TRBJ1-5, with D unresolved. V was pared by 1 base and J by 3 bases, with 10 bases between. CDR1 is LGHDT and CDR2 is YNNKEL in the germline V gene (reference sequence). The CDR3 is 15 amino acids. The CDR3 region has the DNA TGTGCCAGCAGCCAAGCTTCCGGAGACAATCAGCCCCAGCATTTT. It encodes CASSQASGDNQPQHF.

This sequence joins TRBV28 and TRBJ2-2; 7 nucleotides agree with TRBD2. Germline V gene sequence: CDR1 MDHEN, CDR2 SYDVKM. Trimming cost V 1 base and J 6 bases; bases outside gene matches: 2. CDR3 length: 14 residues. As DNA, the CDR3 is TGTGCCAGCAGTTTATACGCGGGGGCCGGGGAGCTGTTTTTT. The encoded protein is CASSLYAGAGELFF. Variable domain in full (rest from reference TRBV28 and TRBJ2-2): DVKVTQSSRYLVKRTGEKVFLECVQDMDHENMFWYRQDPGLGLRLIYFSYDVKMKEKGDIPEGYSVSREKKERFSLILESASTNQTSMYLCASSLYAGAGELFFGEGSRLTVL.

This clone was detected only a few times. This chain uses TRBV27 with TRBJ1-6; D gene uncertain. Deletions cut 3 bases from V and 10 bases from J, with 7 bases between. This CDR3 region has 12 residues. In germline, CDR1 is MNHEY, CDR2 SMNVEV (reference sequence). The CDR3 loop reads CASSFARSPLHF. The CDR3 bases are TGTGCCAGCAGTTTTGCGCGATCACCCCTCCACTTT.

This chain connects TRBV3-1 (or the pseudogene TRBV3-2) to TRBJ2-7; TRBD1 might be the D (5 bases). Looked up from germline, CDR1 is LGHDT and CDR2 is YNNKEL (reference sequence). CDR3 length equals 14 residues. V was cut by 1 base and J by 0 bases, with 7 bases left in between. The CDR3 sequence is CASSQGTNSYEQYF. DNA for the CDR3: TGTGCCAGCAGCCAAGGGACAAACTCCTACGAGCAGTACTTC.

The table lists this clone with a count of one. DNA for the CDR3: TGTGCCAGCAGTTTATCCCGGGACGGGAGCACCTATGGCTACACCTTC. It yields the protein CASSLSRDGSTYGYTF. This chain uses TRBV27 with TRBJ1-2, with D possibly matching TRBD1 (5 bases). CDR1 is MNHEY and CDR2 is SMNVEV in the germline V gene (reference sequence). The germline V and J ends were trimmed by 0 bases and 4 bases, with 15 bases remaining between them. The CDR3 totals 16 residues.

This chain uses TRBV19 with TRBJ1-5; the match to TRBD1 covers 7 bases. CDR3 length equals 14 residues. Losses at the gene ends were 10 bases for V and 1 base for J; bases not matched to a gene: 7. Germline V CDR1 and CDR2: LNHDA, SQIVND (reference sequence). The CDR3: CATGDRASNQPQHF. CDR3 DNA: TGTGCCACCGGAGACAGGGCAAGCAATCAGCCCCAGCATTTT.